A selection of T cell receptor beta chains follows, all from one sample in a study of CD8 T cells in ankylosing spondylitis. TCRdb redid the calling of the 5' RACE reads with MiXCR, one entry per CDR3 protein. The data hold tens of thousands of distinct CDR3 sequences, with roughly 30% observed a single time. The sample taken for sequencing was blood, either unsorted or a sorted T cell fraction (not recorded which). The origin of the receptors is a male donor with ankylosing spondylitis or in good health (not recorded which). Both conserved end residues are part of each CDR3. D genes are given only for firm matches. Expanded clones get a size class; other rows say once, few or many, or leave the size out.

>TRBJ2-3|many|TRBV20-1|TRBD1
TGCAGTGCCGACTTTGCCGGGACAGTGGATACGCAGTATTTT
CSADFAGTVDTQYF
>TRBJ2-1|-|TRBV6-2/TRBV6-3|TRBD2
TGTGCCAGCAGTTCCCCGGGACTAGGTTTTTATGAGCAGTTCTTC
CASSSPGLGFYEQFF
>TRBJ1-2|-|TRBV20-1|-
TGCAGTGCTAGAGATGGCTGGGGAGAAGGTGGGAGCTACACCTTC
CSARDGWGEGGSYTF
>TRBJ2-2|few|TRBV5-1|-
TGCGCCAGCAGCTTGGGTATAACCACCGGGGAGCTGTTTTTT
CASSLGITTGELFF
>TRBJ2-1|-|TRBV7-9|-
TGTGCCAGCAGCTTAGCGCAAGAGTACAATGAGCAGTTCTTC
CASSLAQEYNEQFF
>TRBJ1-5|few|TRBV27|-
TGTGCCAGCAGTTTCGAGGGGGATCAGCCCCAGCATTTT
CASSFEGDQPQHF
>TRBJ2-2|-|TRBV6-1|TRBD2
TGTGCCAGCAGGGCCGCCTCTAGCGGGACGACCGCCGGGGAGCTGTTTTTT
CASRAASSGTTAGELFF
>TRBJ1-1|few|TRBV18|-
TGTGCCAGCTCACCATTGGATGGGAGGGAAGCTTTCTTT
CASSPLDGREAFF
>TRBJ2-3|-|TRBV5-1|-
TGCGCCAGCAGCTTGAGGGCCTCAAGCCCAGATACGCAGTATTTT
CASSLRASSPDTQYF
>TRBJ1-1|-|TRBV19|-
TGTGCCAGTAGTATAGTTTCTTTTCGGAATGGGGTCACTGAAGCTTTCTTT
CASSIVSFRNGVTEAFF
>TRBJ2-1|few|TRBV6-1|TRBD2
TGTGCCAGCCTTGGACATGCTCCAGCGGGGGATTACAATGAGCAGTTCTTC
CASLGHAPAGDYNEQFF
>TRBJ1-5|many|TRBV7-9|-
TGTGCCAGCAGCATCGACAGAAATCAGCCCCAGCATTTT
CASSIDRNQPQHF
>TRBJ2-1|once|TRBV5-5|-
TGTGCCAGCAGCTTGAGGACCACGGTGCTGTTCTTC
CASSLRTTVLFF
>TRBJ2-3|few|TRBV5-1|-
TGCGCCAGCAGCCCTTCGGTCCCATCTATTACGGGAAGGGCCCTAGATACGCAGTATTTT
CASSPSVPSITGRALDTQYF
>TRBJ2-3|-|TRBV20-1|-
TGCAGTGCTAGAGAGATCCCCTATAGGCCGGGTGGCACAGATACGCAGTATTTT
CSAREIPYRPGGTDTQYF
>TRBJ1-6|-|TRBV5-1|TRBD1
TGCGCCAGCAGCTTGGATGGGGACAGGGTTTCACCCCTCCACTTT
CASSLDGDRVSPLHF
>TRBJ1-1|-|TRBV2|-
TGTGCCAGCAGGCGGGACTTGGCCACTGAAGCTTTCTTT
CASRRDLATEAFF
>TRBJ2-2|-|TRBV20-1|TRBD2
TGCAGTGCTAGTGGCGCTAGCGGGAGTCTCACCGGGGAGCTGTTTTTT
CSASGASGSLTGELFF
>TRBJ1-4|few|TRBV2|-
TGTGCCAGCGGAAGACTGACAACTAATGAAAAACTGTTTTTT
CASGRLTTNEKLFF
>TRBJ2-1|-|TRBV27|TRBD1
TGTGCCAGCAGTTTCCAGGGGGCGTCCTACAATGAGCAGTTCTTC
CASSFQGASYNEQFF
>TRBJ2-5|few|TRBV12-3/TRBV12-4|-
TGTGCCAGCACCCTTGGGCCGTCGGAGACCCAGTACTTC
CASTLGPSETQYF
>TRBJ2-5|once|TRBV2|-
TGTGCCAGCACCAAAGATAGTCAAGAGACCCAGTACTTC
CASTKDSQETQYF
>TRBJ2-5|-|TRBV5-1|-
TGCGCCAGCAGCTACCTAGGAGACAGCTTACAAGAGACCCAGTACTTC
CASSYLGDSLQETQYF
>TRBJ2-2|few|TRBV5-1|-
TGCGCCAGCAGCTTTGAAGGGGACGGCGGGGAGCTGTTTTTT
CASSFEGDGGELFF
>TRBJ2-3|once|TRBV30|TRBD2
TGTGCCTGGAGTGGTCATACTAGCGGTACGCAGTATTTT
CAWSGHTSGTQYF
>TRBJ1-2|-|TRBV7-9|-
TGTGCCAGCAGCTCCCCTCGACCAGGGGTCTATGGCTACACCTTC
CASSSPRPGVYGYTF
>TRBJ1-2|-|TRBV11-2|-
TGTGCCAGCAGCTTAGACACCACGAGCGGCTATGGCTACACCTTC
CASSLDTTSGYGYTF
>TRBJ2-1|few|TRBV2|-
TGTGCCAGCAGGGACGACCCTGGGGGTGAGCAGTTCTTC
CASRDDPGGEQFF
>TRBJ1-1|few|TRBV12-3/TRBV12-4|TRBD1
TGTGCCAGCAGACTACAGGGGGGTAACACTGAAGCTTTCTTT
CASRLQGGNTEAFF
>TRBJ1-5|few|TRBV20-1|TRBD1
TGCAGTGCTGGGGGCGGGACAGGGTTAGGCCCCCAGCATTTT
CSAGGGTGLGPQHF
>TRBJ2-4|-|TRBV7-9|TRBD2
TGTGCCAGCAGCCTAACCGGGACTAGCGGGATTCAGTACTTC
CASSLTGTSGIQYF
>TRBJ2-7|-|TRBV27|-
TGTGCCAGCACTTTTGGCGTCTCACTGGGCGAGCAGTACTTC
CASTFGVSLGEQYF
>TRBJ2-3|-|TRBV7-2|-
TGTGCCAGCAGCTTAGATAGGGGAGATACGCAGTATTTT
CASSLDRGDTQYF
>TRBJ2-1|-|TRBV20-1|TRBD2
TGCAGTGCTATCCCTACGGGAGGACCCGCCTACAATGAGCAGTTCTTC
CSAIPTGGPAYNEQFF
>TRBJ2-1|-|TRBV9|-
TGTGCCAGCAGGCGTGACCCGGGACGGGTCTCCTACAATGAGCAGTTCTTC
CASRRDPGRVSYNEQFF
>TRBJ1-2|-|TRBV5-6|-
TGTGCCAGCAGCTTGTGGATTGGGGACTATGGCTACACCTTC
CASSLWIGDYGYTF
>TRBJ1-4|few|TRBV18|TRBD1
TGTGCCAGCTCGGTTACAGGGGACGAAAAACTGTTTTTT
CASSVTGDEKLFF
>TRBJ2-3|-|TRBV12-3/TRBV12-4|-
TGTGCCAGCGGACAGCAGGCGTCCGCGAACACAGATACGCAGTATTTT
CASGQQASANTDTQYF
>TRBJ1-4|few|TRBV2|-
TGTGCCAGCAGTGAAAGTTGGGGGAAAAATGAAAAACTGTTTTTT
CASSESWGKNEKLFF
>TRBJ2-3|-|TRBV5-1|TRBD2
TGCGCCAGCAGCTCGATCGGGACTAGCGGCACAGATACGCAGTATTTT
CASSSIGTSGTDTQYF
>TRBJ2-1|-|TRBV20-1|-
TGCAGTGCCCGGAGTGGATCCTCCTACAATGAGCAGTTCTTC
CSARSGSSYNEQFF
>TRBJ2-1|-|TRBV3-1|-
TGTGCCAGCAGCCTCCCCTACAATGAGCAGTTCTTC
CASSLPYNEQFF
>TRBJ2-2|-|TRBV6-5|-
TGTGCCAGCAGTTACTCGCTGGGGAACACCGGGGAGCTGTTTTTT
CASSYSLGNTGELFF
>TRBJ1-2|few|TRBV5-1|TRBD1
TGCGCCAGCAGCTACGAGACAGGGGGCACCTATGGCTACACCTTC
CASSYETGGTYGYTF
>TRBJ1-1|-|TRBV7-2|-
TGTGCCAGCAGCCCCGTGGGCCTGAGGAACACTGAAGCTTTCTTT
CASSPVGLRNTEAFF
>TRBJ2-5|-|TRBV12-3/TRBV12-4|-
TGTGCCAGCTCGGCTCTATCGGAGACCCAGTACTTC
CASSALSETQYF
>TRBJ2-2|-|TRBV4-1|-
TGCGCCAGCAGCCAACTCGCCTTCCGGGCTAGCGTCGACGGGGAGCTGTTTTTT
CASSQLAFRASVDGELFF
>TRBJ2-3|-|TRBV5-1|TRBD2
TGCGCCAGCAGCTTGGCCCTAGCGGTCACAGATACGCAGTATTTT
CASSLALAVTDTQYF
>TRBJ2-4|-|TRBV20-1|-
TGCAGTGCTAGACCCGGGGACCTAGCCAAAAACATTCAGTACTTC
CSARPGDLAKNIQYF
>TRBJ2-1|many|TRBV5-8|-
TGTGCCAGCTTTACCCTGGCTAGAGAGTACAATGAGCAGTTCTTC
CASFTLAREYNEQFF
>TRBJ2-5|-|TRBV20-1|-
TGCAGTGCTAGAGATGGCGTGGCAGAGACCCAGTACTTC
CSARDGVAETQYF
>TRBJ1-1|few|TRBV5-4|-
TGTGCCAGCAGCATCCGCGGGGCGGTGAAGACTGAAGCTTTCTTT
CASSIRGAVKTEAFF